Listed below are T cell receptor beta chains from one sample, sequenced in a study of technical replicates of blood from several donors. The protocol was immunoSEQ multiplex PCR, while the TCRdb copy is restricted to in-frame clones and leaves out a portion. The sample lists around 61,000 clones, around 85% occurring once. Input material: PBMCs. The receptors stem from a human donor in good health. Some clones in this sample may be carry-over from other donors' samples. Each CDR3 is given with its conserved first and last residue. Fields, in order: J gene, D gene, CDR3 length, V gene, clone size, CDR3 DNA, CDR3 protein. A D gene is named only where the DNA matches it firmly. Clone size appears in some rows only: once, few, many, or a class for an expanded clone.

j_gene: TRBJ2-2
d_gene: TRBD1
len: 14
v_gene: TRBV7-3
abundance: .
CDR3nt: TGTGCCAGCAGCTTGGACAGGGCGGGCGGGGAGCTGTTTTTT
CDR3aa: CASSLDRAGGELFF

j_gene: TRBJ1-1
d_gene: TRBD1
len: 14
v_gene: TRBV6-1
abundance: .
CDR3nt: TGTGCCAGCAGTGAAAGACAGGGGCGGACTGAAGCTTTCTTT
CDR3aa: CASSERQGRTEAFF

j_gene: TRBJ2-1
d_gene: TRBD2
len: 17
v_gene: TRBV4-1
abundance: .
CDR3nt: TGCGCCAGCAGCCAAGTGCTGGGACTAGCGGGGAACAATGAGCAGTTCTTC
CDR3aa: CASSQVLGLAGNNEQFF

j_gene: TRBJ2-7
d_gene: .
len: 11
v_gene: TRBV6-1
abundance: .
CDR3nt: TGTGCCAGCAGTGTTCTACGCGAGCAGTACTTC
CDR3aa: CASSVLREQYF

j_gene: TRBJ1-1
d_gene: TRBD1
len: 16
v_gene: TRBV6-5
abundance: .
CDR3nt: TGTGCCAGCAGTTTCCTATGGGACAGGGCGAACACTGAAGCTTTCTTT
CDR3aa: CASSFLWDRANTEAFF

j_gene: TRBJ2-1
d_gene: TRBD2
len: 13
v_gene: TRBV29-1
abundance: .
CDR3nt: TGCAGCGTTGTGGGACTAGAGAGCAATGAGCAGTTCTTC
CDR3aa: CSVVGLESNEQFF

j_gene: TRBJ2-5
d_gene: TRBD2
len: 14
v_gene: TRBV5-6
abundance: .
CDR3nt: TGTGCCAGCAGTTCACTAGCGCTGCAAGAGACCCAGTACTTC
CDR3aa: CASSSLALQETQYF

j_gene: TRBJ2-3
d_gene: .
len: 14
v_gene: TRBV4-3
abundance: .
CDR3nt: TGCGCCAGCAGCCGGCAAATACGAGGGGATACGCAGTATTTT
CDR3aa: CASSRQIRGDTQYF

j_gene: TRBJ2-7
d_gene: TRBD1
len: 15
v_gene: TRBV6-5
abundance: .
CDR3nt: TGTGCCAGCAGTTCATCGACAGGGGCCTTTTACGAGCAGTACTTC
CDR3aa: CASSSSTGAFYEQYF

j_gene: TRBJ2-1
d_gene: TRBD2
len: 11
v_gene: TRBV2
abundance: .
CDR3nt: TGTGCCAGCACACGGGAGGATGAGCAGTTCTTC
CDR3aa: CASTREDEQFF

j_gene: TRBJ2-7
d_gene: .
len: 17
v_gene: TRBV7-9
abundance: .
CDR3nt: TGTGCCAGCAGCTCAGGGACCAGGGGACATGGCTCCTACGAGCAGTACTTC
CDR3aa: CASSSGTRGHGSYEQYF

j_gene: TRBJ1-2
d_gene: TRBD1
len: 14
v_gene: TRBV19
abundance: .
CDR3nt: TGTGCCAGTAGTCCGGGACAGGTTTTCGGTGGCTACACCTTC
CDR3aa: CASSPGQVFGGYTF

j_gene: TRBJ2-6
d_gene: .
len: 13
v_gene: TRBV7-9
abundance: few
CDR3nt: TGTGCCGGACTGAACGCAGGGGCCAACGTCCTGACTTTC
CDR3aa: CAGLNAGANVLTF

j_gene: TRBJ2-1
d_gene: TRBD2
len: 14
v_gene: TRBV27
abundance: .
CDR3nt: TGTGCCAGCAGGACACTAGCGGGCACTAATGAGCAGTTCTTC
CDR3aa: CASRTLAGTNEQFF

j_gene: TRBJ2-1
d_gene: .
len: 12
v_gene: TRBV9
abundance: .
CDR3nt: TGTGCCAGCAGCCCCACTGACTATGAGCAGTTCTTC
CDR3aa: CASSPTDYEQFF

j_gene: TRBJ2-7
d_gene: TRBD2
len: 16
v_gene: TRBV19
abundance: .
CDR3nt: TGTGCCAGTAGTATAAGTAATACTAGCGGGGGGAACGAGCAGTACTTC
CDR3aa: CASSISNTSGGNEQYF

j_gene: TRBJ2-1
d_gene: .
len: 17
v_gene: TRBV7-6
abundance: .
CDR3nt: TGTGCCAGCAGCCTAAGCTACCGGTCCAGCCTAGACAATGAGCAGTTCTTC
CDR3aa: CASSLSYRSSLDNEQFF

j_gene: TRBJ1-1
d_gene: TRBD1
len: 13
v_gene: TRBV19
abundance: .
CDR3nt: TGTGCCAGTGACAGGGGTCGGAACACTGAAGCTTTCTTT
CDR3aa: CASDRGRNTEAFF

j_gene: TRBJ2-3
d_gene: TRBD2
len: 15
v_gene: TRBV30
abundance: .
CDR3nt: TGTGCCTGGAGTAGAGCGGGAACTGGCACAGATACGCAGTATTTT
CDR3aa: CAWSRAGTGTDTQYF

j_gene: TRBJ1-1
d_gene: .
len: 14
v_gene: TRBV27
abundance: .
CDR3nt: TGTGCCAGCAGTTGGGACGGAAGGGGGACTGAAGCTTTCTTT
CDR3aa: CASSWDGRGTEAFF

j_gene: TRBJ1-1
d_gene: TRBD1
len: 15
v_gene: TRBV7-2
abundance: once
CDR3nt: TGTGCCAGCAGCTTGGGACAGGGGGCAAGAACTGAAGCTTTCTTT
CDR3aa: CASSLGQGARTEAFF

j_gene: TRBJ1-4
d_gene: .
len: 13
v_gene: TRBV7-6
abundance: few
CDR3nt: TGTGCCAGCAGCTTGGGGGGAAATGAAAAACTGTTTTTT
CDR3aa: CASSLGGNEKLFF

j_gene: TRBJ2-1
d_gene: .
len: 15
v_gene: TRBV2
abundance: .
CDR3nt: TGTGCCAGCAGTGGACAGGCAGGATCCTACAATGAGCAGTTCTTC
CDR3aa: CASSGQAGSYNEQFF

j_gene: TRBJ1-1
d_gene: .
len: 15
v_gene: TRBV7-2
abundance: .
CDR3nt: TGTGCCAGCAGCTTACTCTCAGTCATGAACACTGAAGCTTTCTTT
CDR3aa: CASSLLSVMNTEAFF

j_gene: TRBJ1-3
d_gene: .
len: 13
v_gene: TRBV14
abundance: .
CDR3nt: TGTGCCAGCAGGCGGGAAGGTGGAAACACCATATATTTT
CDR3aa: CASRREGGNTIYF

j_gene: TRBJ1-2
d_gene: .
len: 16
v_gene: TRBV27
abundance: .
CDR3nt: TGTGCCAGCAGTCCGTGGTCCGAACAGGCTTCCTATGGCTACACCTTC
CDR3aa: CASSPWSEQASYGYTF

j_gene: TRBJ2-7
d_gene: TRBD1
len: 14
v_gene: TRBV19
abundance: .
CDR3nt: TGTGCCAGTAGTACCGGGACAGGGGGCCGGGAGCAGTACTTC
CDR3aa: CASSTGTGGREQYF

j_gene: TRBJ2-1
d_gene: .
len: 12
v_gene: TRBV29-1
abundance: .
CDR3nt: TGCAGCGACAGAGATACCGGGATCGAGCAGTTCTTC
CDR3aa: CSDRDTGIEQFF

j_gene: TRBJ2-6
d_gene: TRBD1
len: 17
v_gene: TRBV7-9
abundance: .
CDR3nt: TGTGCCAGCAGCATTGACAGGGGGCCGTCTGGGGCCAACGTCCTGACTTTC
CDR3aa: CASSIDRGPSGANVLTF

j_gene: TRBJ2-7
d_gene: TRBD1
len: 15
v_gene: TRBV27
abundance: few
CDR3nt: TGTGCCAGCAGTTCTACCTGGGGACAGGATTACGAGCAGTACTTC
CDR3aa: CASSSTWGQDYEQYF

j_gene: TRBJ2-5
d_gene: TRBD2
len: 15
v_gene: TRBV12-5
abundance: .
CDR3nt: TGTGCTAGTGGCTATTACACAGCGGGGGGTGAGACCCAGTACTTC
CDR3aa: CASGYYTAGGETQYF

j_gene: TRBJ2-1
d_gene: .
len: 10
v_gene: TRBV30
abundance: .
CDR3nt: TGTGCCTGGAGTTTTCGTGAGCAGTTCTTC
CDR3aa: CAWSFREQFF

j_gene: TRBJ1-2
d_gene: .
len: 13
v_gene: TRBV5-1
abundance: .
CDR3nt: TGCGCCAGCAGGACGGGGGGGACTTCTGGCTACACCTTC
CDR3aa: CASRTGGTSGYTF

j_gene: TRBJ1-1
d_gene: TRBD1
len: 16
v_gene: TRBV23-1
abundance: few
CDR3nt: TGCGCCAGCAGTCAAACATCGGACAGGGGAGGCACTGAAGCTTTCTTT
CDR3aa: CASSQTSDRGGTEAFF

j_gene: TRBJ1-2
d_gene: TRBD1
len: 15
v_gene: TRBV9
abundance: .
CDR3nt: TGTGCCAGCAGCGTAGACGGACAGGGGGCTAGTGGCTACACCTTC
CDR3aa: CASSVDGQGASGYTF

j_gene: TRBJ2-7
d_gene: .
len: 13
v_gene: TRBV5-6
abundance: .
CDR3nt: TGTGCCAGCAGCCCCACGGGGTTTTACGAGCAGTACTTC
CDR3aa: CASSPTGFYEQYF